Listed below are T cell receptor beta chains from one sample, sequenced in a study of T cell responses to AZD1222 COVID-19 vaccine. Clones were read by immunoSEQ multiplex PCR, and TCRdb kept only the in-frame ones, dropping some. The sample holds 85,000 or so clones, approximately 90% seen once. The sequencing here drew on peripheral blood, taken on day 0 of AZD1222 vaccination. These TCRs come from an adult in good health. CDR3s include the opening cysteine and the closing phenylalanine or tryptophan. Fields, in order: clone size, V gene, J gene, D gene, CDR3 protein, CDR3 DNA. The D gene is left open where the match is weak. Not every row has a clone size; where given, it reads once, few, many or a size class.

.,TRBV5-1,TRBJ1-3,TRBD1,CASSPGQGFSGNTIYF,TGCGCCAGCAGCCCGGGACAGGGGTTCTCTGGAAACACCATATATTTT
.,TRBV27,TRBJ1-5,.,CASSFRGDGQPQHF,TGTGCCAGCAGTTTCAGGGGAGACGGTCAGCCCCAGCATTTT
.,TRBV3-1/TRBV3-2,TRBJ1-6,.,CASSQGMLSPLHF,TGTGCCAGCAGCCAAGGTATGCTTTCACCCCTCCACTTT
once,TRBV19,TRBJ1-1,.,CASIGLLGYTEAFF,TGTGCCAGTATAGGACTCCTAGGGTACACTGAAGCTTTCTTT
few,TRBV4-3,TRBJ1-2,TRBD1,CASSQDATGGRGGYTF,TGCGCCAGCAGCCAAGATGCCACAGGGGGAAGGGGTGGCTACACCTTC
.,TRBV10-2,TRBJ1-1,.,CASSDSGPEAFF,TGCGCCAGCAGCGACAGCGGCCCTGAAGCTTTCTTT
.,TRBV27,TRBJ2-2,.,CASSFRGSQDLDTGELFF,TGTGCCAGCAGTTTTAGGGGCTCCCAAGATCTGGACACCGGGGAGCTGTTTTTT
.,TRBV6-6,TRBJ2-7,.,CASSPADSLGDHEQYF,TGTGCCAGCAGTCCAGCGGACAGCCTAGGGGACCACGAGCAGTACTTC
.,TRBV12-5,TRBJ2-1,TRBD2,CATGLAGIYNEQFF,TGTGCTACCGGACTAGCGGGGATTTACAATGAGCAGTTCTTC
medium-sized,TRBV3-1/TRBV3-2,TRBJ1-2,.,CASSPHGGKKAYGYTF,TGTGCCAGCAGCCCCCACGGGGGAAAAAAAGCCTATGGCTACACCTTC
.,TRBV14,TRBJ1-2,.,CASNPLGNYGYTF,TGTGCCAGCAACCCACTGGGGAACTATGGCTACACCTTC
.,TRBV5-6,TRBJ1-6,.,CASSLVRDENSPLHF,TGTGCCAGCAGCTTGGTAAGGGATGAAAATTCACCCCTCCACTTT
.,TRBV19,TRBJ1-2,TRBD1,CASSFQTGSYGYTF,TGTGCCAGTAGTTTCCAGACAGGGAGCTATGGCTACACCTTC
once,TRBV11-1,TRBJ2-7,.,CATGRASAPYEQYF,TGTGCCACCGGAAGAGCGTCAGCGCCCTACGAGCAGTACTTC
.,TRBV5-1,TRBJ1-1,.,CASSATGLTEAFF,TGCGCCAGCAGCGCAACAGGGCTCACTGAAGCTTTCTTT
.,TRBV5-6,TRBJ1-4,TRBD1,CASSGGTGARSEKLFF,TGTGCCAGCAGCGGCGGGACAGGGGCCCGCAGTGAAAAACTGTTTTTT
.,TRBV7-8,TRBJ1-2,.,CASSPPGPRISMDGYTF,TGTGCCAGCAGCCCACCGGGACCGCGGATATCTATGGATGGCTACACCTTC
.,TRBV2,TRBJ1-5,.,CASSALDQGPQHF,TGTGCCAGCAGTGCCTTGGATCAGGGGCCCCAGCATTTT
.,TRBV18,TRBJ1-1,.,CASSPQEGPNTEAFF,TGTGCCAGCTCACCACAGGAGGGGCCGAACACTGAAGCTTTCTTT
.,TRBV20-1,TRBJ1-1,.,CSASPRQGFSTEAFF,TGCAGTGCTAGTCCCCGGCAGGGCTTTTCTACTGAAGCTTTCTTT
.,TRBV6-4,TRBJ1-5,.,CASSDQENQPQHF,TGTGCCAGCAGTGACCAAGAGAATCAGCCCCAGCATTTT
.,TRBV19,TRBJ1-1,.,CATKNTEAFF,TGTGCCACCAAGAACACTGAAGCTTTCTTT
.,TRBV4-1,TRBJ1-5,.,CASSQSSSNQPQHF,TGCGCCAGCAGCCAAAGCAGTAGCAATCAGCCCCAGCATTTT
.,TRBV28,TRBJ1-1,.,CASTNAGPNTEAFF,TGTGCCAGCACTAACGCAGGGCCGAACACTGAAGCTTTCTTT
.,TRBV7-3,TRBJ1-1,.,CASSRTGGQIAFF,TGTGCCAGCAGCCGAACTGGGGGACAAATAGCTTTCTTT
.,TRBV5-1,TRBJ1-1,.,CASRRGDFMNTEAFF,TGCGCCTCGAGACGGGGAGACTTCATGAACACTGAAGCTTTCTTT
.,TRBV28,TRBJ2-7,.,CASSLSVNSYEQYF,TGTGCCAGCAGTTTATCGGTAAACTCCTACGAGCAGTACTTC
.,TRBV6-2/TRBV6-3,TRBJ1-2,.,CASSYSAGPNGYTF,TGTGCCAGCAGTTACTCGGCGGGTCCCAATGGCTACACCTTC
.,TRBV7-9,TRBJ1-5,.,CASSPVGWEGNQPQHF,TGTGCCAGCAGCCCAGTGGGGTGGGAAGGCAATCAGCCCCAGCATTTT
.,TRBV27,TRBJ2-6,TRBD1,CASSRLQGALTVGANVLTF,TGTGCCAGCAGCCGGCTACAGGGGGCGCTGACGGTCGGGGCCAACGTCCTGACTTTC
.,TRBV14,TRBJ1-6,.,CASSQSVAALSPLHF,TGTGCCAGCAGCCAATCGGTCGCAGCCCTTTCACCCCTCCACTTT
.,TRBV30,TRBJ1-5,.,CAWSPQGNQPQHF,TGTGCCTGGAGTCCCCAGGGCAATCAGCCCCAGCATTTT
.,TRBV5-1,TRBJ1-2,.,CASSLGQGIDYGYTF,TGCGCCAGCAGCTTGGGTCAGGGGATTGACTATGGCTACACCTTC
.,TRBV5-1,TRBJ1-3,.,CASSSGDFSGNTIYF,TGCGCCAGCAGCTCCGGGGATTTCTCTGGAAACACCATATATTTT
once,TRBV28,TRBJ1-1,.,CASSILYTEAFF,TGTGCCAGCAGCATACTATACACTGAAGCTTTCTTT
.,TRBV30,TRBJ2-5,.,CAWSGAGETQYF,TGTGCCTGGTCAGGGGCCGGAGAGACCCAGTACTTC
.,TRBV3-1/TRBV3-2,TRBJ2-7,.,CASSFRSAYEQYF,TGTGCCAGCAGCTTCCGATCGGCCTACGAGCAGTACTTC
.,TRBV7-6,TRBJ2-7,.,CASSLARFQPRRSYEQYF,TGTGCCAGCAGCTTAGCGCGATTCCAACCACGGAGATCCTACGAGCAGTACTTC
.,TRBV13,TRBJ2-3,TRBD2,CASGERGGTDTQYF,TGTGCCAGCGGTGAGCGGGGGGGCACAGATACGCAGTATTTT
.,TRBV9,TRBJ2-1,TRBD1,CASSHNRGEGYNEQFF,TGTGCCAGCAGCCACAACAGGGGGGAAGGATACAATGAGCAGTTCTTC
.,TRBV6-6,TRBJ2-1,TRBD2,CASSEAGGPDEQFF,TGTGCCAGCAGTGAGGCGGGGGGGCCCGATGAGCAGTTCTTC
few,TRBV6-5,TRBJ1-3,.,CASSKTLDSGNTIYF,TGTGCCAGCAGCAAGACGCTGGACTCTGGAAACACCATATATTTT
.,TRBV9,TRBJ2-7,TRBD1,CASSERDREYEQYF,TGTGCCAGCAGCGAAAGGGACAGGGAGTACGAGCAGTACTTC
.,TRBV6-5,TRBJ1-2,.,CASSYMGGYTF,TGTGCCAGCAGTTATATGGGAGGCTACACCTTC
.,TRBV2,TRBJ2-3,.,CASSSWDTQYF,TGTGCCAGCAGTTCTTGGGATACGCAGTATTTT
.,TRBV7-9,TRBJ2-5,.,CASSLRGVETQYF,TGTGCCAGCAGTCTCCGTGGGGTAGAGACCCAGTACTTC
.,TRBV7-9,TRBJ1-2,.,CASSPGRPGLGGYTF,TGTGCCAGCAGCCCGGGACGGCCGGGCCTTGGTGGCTACACCTTC
.,TRBV19,TRBJ1-6,.,CASSPDRKLNSPLHF,TGTGCCAGTAGTCCGGACAGAAAACTTAATTCACCCCTCCACTTT
.,TRBV19,TRBJ1-2,.,CASSTTGLNYGYTF,TGTGCCAGTAGTACAACAGGGCTTAACTATGGCTACACCTTC
.,TRBV7-3,TRBJ1-2,.,CASSSVGEGDGYTF,TGTGCCAGCAGTTCCGTCGGGGAGGGAGACGGCTACACCTTC
.,TRBV6-5,TRBJ1-2,.,CASTVQGQLYGYTF,TGTGCCAGCACCGTCCAAGGACAGCTCTATGGCTACACCTTC
.,TRBV7-9,TRBJ2-2,.,CASSLDRGNTGELFF,TGTGCCAGCAGCTTAGATCGGGGAAACACCGGGGAGCTGTTTTTT
.,TRBV24-1,TRBJ1-2,TRBD1,CATSDAGQGRTNYGYTF,TGTGCCACCAGTGACGCGGGACAGGGGAGGACTAACTATGGCTACACCTTC
once,TRBV12-3/TRBV12-4,TRBJ1-5,.,CASVGQTNQPQHF,TGTGCCAGCGTCGGGCAGACCAATCAGCCCCAGCATTTT
.,TRBV10-1,TRBJ2-3,.,CASSDRDTTDTQYF,TGCGCCAGCAGTGACCGGGACACTACAGATACGCAGTATTTT
.,TRBV21-1,TRBJ1-3,.,CASRRTGDRVVEGSGNTIYF,TGTGCCAGCAGGAGAACCGGGGACAGGGTAGTAGAGGGCTCTGGAAACACCATATATTTT
.,TRBV30,TRBJ1-1,.,CAWVDMNTEAFF,TGTGCCTGGGTTGACATGAACACTGAAGCTTTCTTT
.,TRBV6-5,TRBJ2-7,.,CASSLGTTIYEQYF,TGTGCCAGCAGCCTAGGGACAACCATTTACGAGCAGTACTTC
.,TRBV14,TRBJ1-2,.,CASSQIGSSNYGYTF,TGTGCCAGCAGCCAAATCGGGAGCTCTAACTATGGCTACACCTTC
.,TRBV7-9,TRBJ1-4,.,CASSLSVEKLFF,TGTGCCAGCAGCTTATCCGTCGAAAAACTGTTTTTT